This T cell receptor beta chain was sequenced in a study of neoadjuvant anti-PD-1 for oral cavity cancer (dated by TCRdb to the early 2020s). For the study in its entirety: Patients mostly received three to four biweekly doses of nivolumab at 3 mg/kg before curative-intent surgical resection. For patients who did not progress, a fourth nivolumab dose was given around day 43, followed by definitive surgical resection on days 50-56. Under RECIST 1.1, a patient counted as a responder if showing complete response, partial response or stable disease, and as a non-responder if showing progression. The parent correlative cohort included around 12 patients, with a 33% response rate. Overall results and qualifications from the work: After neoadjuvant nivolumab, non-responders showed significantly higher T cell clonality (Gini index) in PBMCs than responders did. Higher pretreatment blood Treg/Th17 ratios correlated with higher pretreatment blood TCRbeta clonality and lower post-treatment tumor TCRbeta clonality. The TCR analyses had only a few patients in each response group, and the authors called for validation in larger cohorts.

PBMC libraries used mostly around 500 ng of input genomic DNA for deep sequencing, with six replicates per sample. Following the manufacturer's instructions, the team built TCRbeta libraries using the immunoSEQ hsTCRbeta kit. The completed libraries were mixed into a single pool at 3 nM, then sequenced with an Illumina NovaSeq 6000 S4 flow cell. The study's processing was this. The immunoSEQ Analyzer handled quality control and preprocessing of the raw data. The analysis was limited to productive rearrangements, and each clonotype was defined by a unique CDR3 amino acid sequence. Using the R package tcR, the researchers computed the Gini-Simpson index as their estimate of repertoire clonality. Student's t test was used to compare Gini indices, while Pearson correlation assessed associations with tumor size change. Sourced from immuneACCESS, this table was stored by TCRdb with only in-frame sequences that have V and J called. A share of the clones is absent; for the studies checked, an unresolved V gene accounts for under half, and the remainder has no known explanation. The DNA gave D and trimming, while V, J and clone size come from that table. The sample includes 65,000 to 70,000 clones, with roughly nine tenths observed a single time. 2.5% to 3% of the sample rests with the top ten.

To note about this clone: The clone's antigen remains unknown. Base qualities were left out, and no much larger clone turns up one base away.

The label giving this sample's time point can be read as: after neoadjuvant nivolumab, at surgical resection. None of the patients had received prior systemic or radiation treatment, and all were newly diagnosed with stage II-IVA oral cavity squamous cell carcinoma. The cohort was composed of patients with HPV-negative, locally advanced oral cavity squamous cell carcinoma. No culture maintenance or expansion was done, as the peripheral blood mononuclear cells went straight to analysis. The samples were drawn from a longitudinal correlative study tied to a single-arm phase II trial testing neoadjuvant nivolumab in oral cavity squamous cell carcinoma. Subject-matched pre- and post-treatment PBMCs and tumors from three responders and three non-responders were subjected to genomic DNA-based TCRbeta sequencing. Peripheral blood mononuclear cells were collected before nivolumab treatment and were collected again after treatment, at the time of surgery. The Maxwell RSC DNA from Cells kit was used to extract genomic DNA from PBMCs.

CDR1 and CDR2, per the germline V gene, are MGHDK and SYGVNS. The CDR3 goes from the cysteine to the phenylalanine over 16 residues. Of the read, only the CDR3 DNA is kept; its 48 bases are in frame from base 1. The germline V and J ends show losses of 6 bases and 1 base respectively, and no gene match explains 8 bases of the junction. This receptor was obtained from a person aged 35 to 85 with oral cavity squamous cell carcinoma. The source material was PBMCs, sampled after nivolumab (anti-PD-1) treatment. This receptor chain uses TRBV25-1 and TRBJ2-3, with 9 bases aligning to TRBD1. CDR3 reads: CASSTYRDRGTDTQYF. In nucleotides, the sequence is TGTGCCAGCAGCACATACCGGGACAGGGGCACAGATACGCAGTATTTT.